The 19 T cell receptor beta chains presented below share a single source sample, sequenced in a study of cytomegalovirus exposure and HLA in healthy donors (dated by TCRdb to 2016 to 2017). Libraries came from the immunoSEQ multiplex PCR assay. A mixture of 60 forward primers for TCR Vbeta segments and 13 reverse primers for TCR Jbeta segments was used in the multiplex PCR. Entries here come from immuneACCESS through TCRdb and include only in-frame sequences with V and J called. Some clones fail to appear in such tables; in the studies checked, an unresolved V gene covers under half of the shortfall, and the cause of the remainder is unknown. The sample profile shows fewer than 130,000 clones; over 60% of them were found once. The top ten clonotypes cover under 3% of the sample. The sample was PBMCs. These receptors were taken from a woman aged 55-70 years in good health and CMV-seropositive.

This rearrangement joins TRBV5-1 to TRBJ2-1; 7 nucleotides align to TRBD2. From germline, CDR1 is SGHRS and CDR2 YFSETQ. V shed 0 bases, J shed 4 bases, and the junction held 4 bases outside the gene matches. The CDR3 contains 15 residues. CDR3: CASSLEASGYNEQFF. CDR3 DNA sequence: TGCGCCAGCAGCTTGGAGGCTAGCGGTTACAATGAGCAGTTCTTC.

The rearrangement uses TRBV5-6 and TRBJ1-1; tentatively, D is TRBD1 (5 bases). The V end lost 0 bases, the J end lost 6 bases, and 18 bases lay between the germline ends. The CDR3 length is 16 residues. From germline, CDR1 is SGHDT and CDR2 YYEEEE. Here the CDR3 reads CASSLEWGVGGPEAFF. Here the CDR3 DNA reads TGTGCCAGCAGCTTGGAGTGGGGTGTCGGGGGACCTGAAGCTTTCTTT. The complete variable domain, with remaining parts taken from reference TRBV5-6 and TRBJ1-1, reads DAGVTQSPTHLIKTRGQQVTLRCSPKSGHDTVSWYQQALGQGPQFIFQYYEEEERQRGNFPDRFSGHQFPNYSSELNVNALLLGDSALYLCASSLEWGVGGPEAFFGQGTRLTVV.

V usage is TRBV2 and J usage is TRBJ2-1; 8 bases are shared with TRBD1. Per the germline V gene, CDR1 is SNHLY and CDR2 is FYNNEI. V lost 2 bases and J lost 7; bases outside the gene matches: 4. The CDR3 consists of 14 residues. DNA for the CDR3: TGTGCCAGCAGTGAACAGGGGGCGGGGAATGAGCAGTTCTTC. This codes for CASSEQGAGNEQFF.

The chain uses TRBV9 and TRBJ1-4; 9 bases agree with TRBD1. J was trimmed by 5 bases and V by 4 bases; bases with no gene match: 6. Germline CDR1 reads SGDLS; CDR2 reads YYNGEE. The CDR3 spans 15 residues. CDR3 coding DNA: TGTGCCAGCAGCCTCCGGACAGGGGAGAATGAAAAACTGTTTTTT. Translation gives CASSLRTGENEKLFF.

The chain couples TRBV12-1 to TRBJ2-2; the DNA was not compared with TRBD2, the D call given in the table. TRBV12-1 corresponds to a pseudogene. The CDR3 consists of 19 residues. This CDR3 is CAPRDKDLPSGTYTGELFF. The CDR3 DNA reads TGTGCCCCTCGGGATAAGGACCTCCCTAGCGGGACTTACACCGGGGAGCTGTTTTTT.

The rearrangement joins TRBV29-1 to TRBJ2-5; D is unresolved. V was shortened by 7 bases and J by 5 bases, with 17 bases between the two germline ends. Germline lookup yields CDR1 SQVTM and CDR2 ANQGSEA. This CDR3 is 13 amino acids long. The CDR3 DNA reads as TGCAGCGGTAAACTAAGTCTGGCGGAGACCCAGTACTTC. This codes for CSGKLSLAETQYF.

The chain uses TRBV5-4 and TRBJ2-3; TRBD2 matches at 7 bases. Germline trimming cut 4 bases from V and 5 bases from J; bases unmatched to any gene: 13. CDR1 and CDR2 (germline): SGHNT, YYREEE (reference sequence). The CDR3 runs 16 residues. The CDR3 spells CASSLRLAGQGDTQYF. The CDR3 DNA reads as TGTGCCAGCAGCCTGCGACTAGCAGGTCAGGGAGATACGCAGTATTTT. Looking up the rest from reference TRBV5-4 and TRBJ2-3 gives the full variable domain: ETGVTQSPTHLIKTRGQQVTLRCSSQSGHNTVSWYQQALGQGPQFIFQYYREEENGRGNFPPRFSGLQFPNYSSELNVNALELDDSALYLCASSLRLAGQGDTQYFGPGTRLTVL.

The chain is built from TRBV7-6 and TRBJ2-2, with 11 bases matching TRBD2. CDR1 and CDR2 from the germline V gene are SGHVS and FNYEAQ. There are 19 residues in the CDR3. With 1 base clipped from V and 2 bases from J, the junction kept 9 bases outside the gene matches. The CDR3 nucleotides are TGTGCCAGCAGCTTAGAGGCTAGCGGGAGGAGCGCTAACACCGGGGAGCTGTTTTTT. Encoded protein: CASSLEASGRSANTGELFF.

The chain joins TRBV5-1 to TRBJ2-1; maybe TRBD2 (6 bases). This CDR3 contains 13 residues. V was clipped by 9 bases and J by 0 bases, with 10 bases between them. The germline CDR1 and CDR2 sequences are SGHRS and YFSETQ. The CDR3 DNA reads TGCGCCACCGCGGAGGGCTCCTACAATGAGCAGTTCTTC. Translating it yields CATAEGSYNEQFF.

CDR3 in amino acids: CASSLRQPGANVLTF. The CDR3 nucleotides are TGTGCCAGCAGCCTACGACAGCCTGGGGCCAACGTCCTGACTTTC. V is TRBV7-9 and J is TRBJ2-6, with a weak D call TRBD1 (5 bases). Trimming took 5 bases from V and 2 from J, leaving 10 bases between them. The CDR3 has 15 residues. CDR1 is SEHNR and CDR2 is FQNEAQ in the germline V gene (reference sequence).

The chain employs TRBV6-1 and TRBJ2-1; 11 nucleotides agree with TRBD2. Germline values: CDR1 MNHNS, CDR2 SASEGT. V lost 6 bases and J lost 5; bases outside the gene matches: 3. This CDR3 is 14 amino acids long. For the CDR3, the DNA is TGTGCCAGCAGGGCGACTAGCGGGAACAATGAGCAGTTCTTC. Translated, it gives CASRATSGNNEQFF.

This rearrangement joins TRBV19 to TRBJ1-5, with a weak D call TRBD1 (6 bases). This CDR3 has 17 residues. CDR1 LNHDA and CDR2 SQIVND come from the germline V gene (reference sequence). Trimming left V 3 bases short and J 7 bases short, with 22 bases between. CDR3 in amino acids: CASSMGVGRGAGQPQHF. DNA for the CDR3: TGTGCCAGTAGTATGGGGGTAGGCAGGGGCGCTGGGCAGCCCCAGCATTTT.

The chain couples TRBV25-1 to TRBJ2-1, with 9 bases that match TRBD1. V shed 7 bases, J shed 10 bases, and the junction held 5 bases outside the gene matches. This CDR3 comprises 12 residues. In germline, CDR1 is MGHDK, CDR2 SYGVNS. The CDR3 DNA is TGTGCCAGCATCCGGGACAGGGAAGAGCAGTTCTTC. Its translation is CASIRDREEQFF.

This chain uses TRBV19 with TRBJ2-1; D remains ambiguous. This CDR3 contains 14 residues. Germline V gene sequence: CDR1 LNHDA, CDR2 SQIVND (reference sequence). V gave up 8 bases and J gave up 5 bases, with 16 bases separating them. This chain's CDR3 is CASGTRLINNEQFF. The CDR3 DNA reads TGTGCCAGTGGCACAAGACTGATAAACAATGAGCAGTTCTTC. The full variable domain, with the rest looked up from reference TRBV19 and TRBJ2-1, is DGGITQSPKYLFRKEGQNVTLSCEQNLNHDAMYWYRQDPGQGLRLIYYSQIVNDFQKGDIAEGYSVSREKKESFPLTVTSAQKNPTAFYLCASGTRLINNEQFFGPGTRLTVL.

The V call is TRBV19, the J call TRBJ2-7; no clear D gene. V lost 5 bases and J 3 bases, leaving 14 bases between the germline ends. Germline-derived CDR1 and CDR2 are LNHDA and SQIVND (reference sequence). This CDR3 is 14 amino acids long. The CDR3 bases are TGTGCCAGTAGTCCGCGGTTTCCCGACTACGAGCAGTACTTC. It yields the protein CASSPRFPDYEQYF.

The chain couples TRBV4-1 to TRBJ2-7, with 8 bases that match TRBD1. Germline values: CDR1 MGHRA, CDR2 YSYEKL. V shed 1 base, J shed 6 bases, and the junction held 5 bases outside the gene matches. CDR3 length equals 14 residues. CDR3 DNA sequence: TGCGCCAGCAGCCAAGCACGGACAGGGCTCGAGCAGTACTTC. Protein sequence: CASSQARTGLEQYF.

V and J are TRBV27 and TRBJ2-5; D is perhaps TRBD2 (7 bases). The CDR3 has 13 residues. V lost 3 bases and J 11 bases, leaving 16 bases between the germline ends. Germline V CDR1 and CDR2: MNHEY, SMNVEV (reference sequence). In DNA, the CDR3 is TGTGCCAGCAGTTTTCGGGGGGCGCGGGAGCAGTACTTC. It codes for CASSFRGAREQYF.

The chain uses TRBV27 and TRBJ2-1; 8 nucleotides line up with TRBD2. V was pared by 3 bases and J by 0 bases, with 4 bases of the junction left unmatched. CDR1 is MNHEY and CDR2 is SMNVEV in the germline V gene (reference sequence). CDR3 length: 16 amino acids. CDR3 in amino acids: CASSFIGRASYNEQFF. The CDR3 coding sequence is TGTGCCAGCAGTTTCATCGGGAGGGCCTCCTACAATGAGCAGTTCTTC.

The chain combines TRBV5-1 with TRBJ2-5; TRBD2 might be the D (5 bases). V shed 2 bases and J shed 7 bases, with 15 bases lying between them. In germline, CDR1 is SGHRS, CDR2 YFSETQ. The CDR3 is 14 residues long. The CDR3 sequence: CASSFRENLGTQYF. For the CDR3, the DNA is TGCGCCAGCAGCTTTAGGGAGAATCTCGGGACCCAGTACTTC.